The sequence of this TCR beta chain was determined in a study of T cells after posttransplantation cyclophosphamide. Findings of the study overall: Skin or GI-infiltrating T cells shared few TRB sequences with blood.

This clone was seen ten or more times. Its antigen is unknown. Germline V CDR1 and CDR2: SGHRS, YFSETQ. The length of the CDR3 is 15 residues. Trimming removed 0 bases from V and 1 base from J, with 10 bases in between. Generated by immunoSEQ multiplex PCR, the TCRdb table keeps only in-frame clones and is missing some. Altogether 10,000 to 13,000 clones were found in the sample, and no singletons occur. Busulfan-fludarabine conditioning, marrow transplant, and cyclophosphamide on days +3 and +4 were administered. The sample here was PBMCs, taken after allogeneic stem cell transplant with posttransplant cyclophosphamide. The chain couples TRBV5-1 to TRBJ1-2, with D unclear. The receptor comes from a female patient in her thirties or forties who received an allogeneic stem cell transplant from a related donor, was CMV-positive, and had no GVHD. Some T cells may be transferred from the graft donor. CDR3 region: CASSLDRQYNYGYTF. The CDR3 DNA reads TGCGCCAGCAGCTTGGACAGACAATATAACTATGGCTACACCTTC.